The 8 T cell receptor beta chains below all came from one sample that was sequenced in a study of T cell repertoires in cytomegalovirus infection. TCRdb re-derived calls from the reads in MiXCR, one entry per CDR3 protein. The data contain about 460,000 distinct CDR3 sequences, about 11% of them singletons. Sequencing used PBMCs. Source of these receptors: a human donor in good health (CMV status not recorded). Some clones in this sample may be carry-over from other donors' samples.

The chain couples TRBV3-1 to TRBJ2-3, with 14 positions matching TRBD2. Per the germline V gene, CDR1 is LGHDT and CDR2 is YNNKEL (reference sequence). The J segment lost 14 bases and the V segment lost 6 bases, leaving 7 bases of the junction unmatched. This CDR3 comprises 13 residues. CDR3 protein: CASRGLAGALLYF. For the CDR3, the DNA is TGTGCCAGCAGGGGACTAGCGGGGGCCCTGCTGTATTTT.

This clonotype came up many times. The chain joins TRBV12-3 or TRBV12-4 to TRBJ2-4, with TRBD2 as a possible D gene (6 bases). V lost 6 bases, J lost 7 bases, and 19 bases lay in between. This CDR3 is 15 amino acids long. CDR3 sequence reads: CASRPSEQGGNIQYF. CDR3 coding DNA: TGTGCCAGCAGGCCCTCTGAGCAGGGAGGTAACATTCAGTACTTC.

This clonotype was detected many times. V usage is TRBV11-2 and J usage is TRBJ1-2; 7 bases map to TRBD1. The germline gives CDR1 SGHAT, CDR2 FQNNGV. This CDR3 is 14 amino acids long. The trim removed 1 base at V and 4 bases at J, leaving 3 bases unmatched. This CDR3 reads CASSLVRGAYGYTF. The CDR3 DNA is TGTGCCAGCAGCTTAGTCAGGGGGGCCTATGGCTACACCTTC.

This clonotype was picked up a small number of times. V usage is TRBV2 and J usage is TRBJ1-5; 7 nucleotides match TRBD1. After removal of 1 base from V and 6 bases from J, the junction contained 6 bases not matched to a gene. This CDR3 comprises 15 residues. Germline V gives CDR1 SNHLY, CDR2 FYNNEI. The CDR3 spells CASSEDRGKGQPQHF. Here the CDR3 DNA reads TGTGCCAGCAGTGAAGACAGGGGAAAAGGTCAGCCCCAGCATTTT. Variable domain in full (rest from reference TRBV2 and TRBJ1-5): EPEVTQTPSHQVTQMGQEVILRCVPISNHLYFYWYRQILGQKVEFLVSFYNNEISEKSEIFDDQFSVERPDGSNFTLKIRSTKLEDSAMYFCASSEDRGKGQPQHFGDGTRLSIL.

The genes are TRBV2 and TRBJ2-4, with 7 nucleotides matching TRBD1. CDR1 and CDR2 from the germline V gene are SNHLY and FYNNEI. This CDR3 contains 16 residues. With V trimmed by 7 bases and J by 0 bases, 9 bases remained unmatched. The CDR3 is CASTRTGTLAKNIQYF. The CDR3 DNA follows: TGTGCCAGCACTCGGACAGGAACCTTAGCCAAAAACATTCAGTACTTC.

This clonotype was counted at least ten times. This chain connects TRBV29-1 to TRBJ2-1; a weak D match, TRBD2 (5 bases). Trimming left V 0 bases short and J 7 bases short, with 7 bases between. The germline CDR1 and CDR2 sequences are SQVTM and ANQGSEA. The CDR3 is 12 residues long. CDR3 amino acids: CSVEEGGNEQFF. CDR3 DNA sequence: TGCAGCGTTGAAGAGGGCGGGAATGAGCAGTTCTTC.

This clonotype has just a few counts. The chain combines TRBV18 with TRBJ2-7, with a tentative D call TRBD2 (5 bases). The V gene lost 5 bases and the J gene lost 5 bases, with 13 bases spanning the gap. Germline V gene data show CDR1 as KGHSH and CDR2 as LQKENI. CDR3 size: 13 residues. As DNA, the CDR3 is TGTGCCAGCTCAACCGGGGTACAGAACGAGCAGTACTTC. Translating gives CASSTGVQNEQYF.

At least ten counts were recorded for this clonotype. The chain recombines TRBV6-2 or TRBV6-3 with TRBJ2-3, with 7 nucleotides matching TRBD1. The CDR3 loop spans 13 amino acids. Germline V CDR1 and CDR2: MNHEY, SVGEGT. The J segment lost 2 bases and the V segment lost 7 bases, leaving 3 bases of the junction unmatched. The CDR3 DNA reads TGTGCCAGCACCGGACAGGCCACAGATACGCAGTATTTT. Translating it yields CASTGQATDTQYF.